This T cell receptor beta chain appears in the sequencing data of a study of T cell responses to AZD1222 COVID-19 vaccine. With V trimmed by 0 bases and J by 4 bases, 6 bases remained unmatched. CDR1 SGHAT and CDR2 FQDESV come from the germline V gene (reference sequence). The CDR3 is 16 residues long. Libraries were prepared by immunoSEQ multiplex PCR; TCRdb keeps only in-frame clonotypes and omits some of them. The sample contains fewer than 110,000 clones, 89% of which appear only once. Sequences were derived from peripheral blood, sampled on day 0 of AZD1222 vaccination. This sequence originates from an adult in good health. The rearrangement uses TRBV11-1 and TRBJ1-2; 9 bases match TRBD1. The CDR3: CASSLAGQGDSYGYTF. In DNA, the CDR3 is TGTGCCAGCAGCTTAGCGGGACAGGGTGATTCCTATGGCTACACCTTC.